Listed below are T cell receptor beta chains from one sample, sequenced in a study of radiotherapy plus CTLA-4 blockade in lung cancer. TCRdb's table, derived via immunoSEQ multiplex PCR, lists solely in-frame clones and lacks some. Of 85,000 to 90,000 clones in the sample, approximately 86% are singletons; the top ten hold 16%. The specimen comprised peripheral blood, sampled from a patient treated with radiotherapy plus ipilimumab. These receptors all stem from a human donor with non-small cell lung cancer that progressed on radiotherapy plus ipilimumab. Each CDR3 is given with its conserved first and last residue. Each record gives: J gene, clone size, V gene, D gene, CDR3 protein, CDR3 DNA. A D gene is named only where the DNA matches it firmly. The size entry is marked missing in some rows and otherwise reads once, few, many or a size class.

j_gene: TRBJ1-1
abundance: -
v_gene: TRBV21-1
d_gene: -
CDR3aa: CASSKEAPGFESTEAFF
CDR3nt: TGTGCCAGCAGCAAAGAAGCGCCAGGGTTTGAAAGCACTGAAGCTTTCTTT

j_gene: TRBJ1-1
abundance: -
v_gene: TRBV7-9
d_gene: -
CDR3aa: CASSFLGELAEAFF
CDR3nt: TGTGCCAGCAGCTTTTTGGGGGAGTTAGCTGAAGCTTTCTTT

j_gene: TRBJ2-7
abundance: -
v_gene: TRBV2
d_gene: -
CDR3aa: CASSDRLLGGYEQYF
CDR3nt: TGTGCCAGCAGTGATAGGCTCCTAGGGGGCTACGAGCAGTACTTC

j_gene: TRBJ2-3
abundance: -
v_gene: TRBV5-1
d_gene: TRBD2
CDR3aa: CASSLAGLTDTQYF
CDR3nt: TGCGCCAGCAGCTTAGCGGGGCTCACAGATACGCAGTATTTT

j_gene: TRBJ1-5
abundance: -
v_gene: TRBV28
d_gene: -
CDR3aa: CASRPPVEPQHF
CDR3nt: TGTGCCAGCAGGCCCCCGGTAGAACCCCAGCATTTT

j_gene: TRBJ2-2
abundance: -
v_gene: TRBV10-3
d_gene: TRBD1
CDR3aa: CAISDRSGTGGITGELFF
CDR3nt: TGTGCCATCAGTGATCGGTCCGGGACAGGGGGCATCACCGGGGAGCTGTTTTTT

j_gene: TRBJ1-1
abundance: -
v_gene: TRBV19
d_gene: -
CDR3aa: CASSDSLNTEAFF
CDR3nt: TGTGCCAGTAGTGACAGTTTGAACACTGAAGCTTTCTTT

j_gene: TRBJ1-5
abundance: -
v_gene: TRBV19
d_gene: TRBD1
CDR3aa: CASSGTGGFQPQHF
CDR3nt: TGTGCCAGTAGTGGGACAGGGGGATTTCAGCCCCAGCATTTT

j_gene: TRBJ1-1
abundance: once
v_gene: TRBV29-1
d_gene: -
CDR3aa: CSVEDGENTEAFF
CDR3nt: TGCAGCGTTGAAGATGGGGAGAACACTGAAGCTTTCTTT

j_gene: TRBJ2-2
abundance: -
v_gene: TRBV7-9
d_gene: -
CDR3aa: CASSFGGTGELFF
CDR3nt: TGTGCCAGCAGCTTCGGGGGAACCGGGGAGCTGTTTTTT

j_gene: TRBJ2-7
abundance: -
v_gene: TRBV14
d_gene: TRBD2
CDR3aa: CASSQGTWSGSSYEQYF
CDR3nt: TGTGCCAGCAGCCAAGGAACGTGGAGCGGGAGCTCCTACGAGCAGTACTTC

j_gene: TRBJ1-2
abundance: -
v_gene: TRBV18
d_gene: TRBD1
CDR3aa: CASSPPTGARCTF
CDR3nt: TGTGCCAGCTCACCTCCGACAGGGGCGCGCTGCACCTTC

j_gene: TRBJ2-7
abundance: -
v_gene: TRBV5-1
d_gene: -
CDR3aa: CASSLAGGTEQYF
CDR3nt: TGCGCCAGCAGCTTGGCCGGAGGGACAGAGCAGTACTTC

j_gene: TRBJ1-2
abundance: -
v_gene: TRBV6-1
d_gene: -
CDR3aa: CASRERVPGYTF
CDR3nt: TGTGCCAGCAGGGAACGGGTTCCTGGCTACACCTTC

j_gene: TRBJ1-5
abundance: -
v_gene: TRBV6-6
d_gene: -
CDR3aa: CASSPRGPNQPQHF
CDR3nt: TGTGCCAGCAGCCCCAGGGGCCCCAATCAGCCCCAGCATTTT

j_gene: TRBJ1-2
abundance: few
v_gene: TRBV4-1
d_gene: -
CDR3aa: CASREGKGNYGYTF
CDR3nt: TGCGCCAGCAGGGAAGGAAAGGGTAACTATGGCTACACCTTC

j_gene: TRBJ2-7
abundance: -
v_gene: TRBV2
d_gene: -
CDR3aa: CASRKTAGYEQYF
CDR3nt: TGTGCCAGCAGGAAAACAGCAGGCTACGAGCAGTACTTC

j_gene: TRBJ2-1
abundance: -
v_gene: TRBV5-6
d_gene: -
CDR3aa: CASSLVQANEQFF
CDR3nt: TGTGCCAGCAGCTTGGTCCAGGCCAATGAGCAGTTCTTC

j_gene: TRBJ2-1
abundance: -
v_gene: TRBV7-8
d_gene: TRBD2
CDR3aa: CASSPGLLARDEQFF
CDR3nt: TGTGCCAGCAGCCCAGGGCTACTAGCGAGGGATGAGCAGTTCTTC

j_gene: TRBJ1-2
abundance: -
v_gene: TRBV7-8
d_gene: -
CDR3aa: CASSQGRASNYGYTF
CDR3nt: TGTGCCAGCAGCCAGGGGAGGGCCTCTAACTATGGCTACACCTTC